These T cell receptor beta chains were read from a single sample in a study of regulatory T cells in long-lasting Graves disease. TCRdb used MiXCR to reprocess the multiplex PCR reads, holding one entry per CDR3 protein. The sample holds hundreds of thousands of distinct CDR3 sequences; about 13% are singletons and the top ten take roughly 9.7%. The same sample was also studied in work on T cells in Graves' hyperthyroidism and ophthalmopathy.

Sequenced here: peripheral blood mononuclear cells (PBMCs), sampled at new diagnosis, from a patient treated with antithyroid drugs. Source of these receptors: a young man with Graves disease. The CDR3 runs from the conserved cysteine through the conserved F or W. A D gene is named only where the DNA matches it firmly. Part of the rows lack a size; the others show once, few, many or a class for expanded clones.

len	v_gene	j_gene	d_gene	abundance	CDR3aa	CDR3nt
13	TRBV11-2	TRBJ2-5	.	many	CASSSWSGETQYF	TGTGCCAGCAGCTCCTGGAGCGGGGAGACCCAGTACTTC
17	TRBV7-2	TRBJ2-3	TRBD2	few	CASSLGYAGGPLDTQYF	TGTGCCAGCAGCTTAGGCTATGCGGGAGGGCCTCTAGATACGCAGTATTTT
17	TRBV15	TRBJ2-3	.	many	CATSPLGGGSIPDTQYF	TGTGCCACCAGTCCTTTGGGGGGCGGGAGCATCCCAGATACGCAGTATTTT
17	TRBV7-2	TRBJ2-3	TRBD2	few	CASSRRRTSGNRDTQYF	TGTGCCAGCAGCCGACGAAGGACTAGCGGGAATAGAGATACGCAGTATTTT
14	TRBV12-3/TRBV12-4	TRBJ1-4	.	few	CASSYGSTNEKLFF	TGTGCCAGCAGTTACGGTTCAACTAATGAAAAACTGTTTTTT
13	TRBV30	TRBJ2-5	.	many	CAWSAGGQETQYF	TGTGCCTGGAGTGCCGGGGGCCAAGAGACCCAGTACTTC
14	TRBV11-2	TRBJ2-2	.	many	CASRETGGTGELFF	TGTGCCAGCAGGGAGACTGGGGGGACCGGGGAGCTGTTTTTT
14	TRBV18	TRBJ1-3	.	.	CASSPPGTGNTIYF	TGTGCCAGCTCACCGCCAGGGACTGGAAACACCATATATTTT
15	TRBV2	TRBJ2-1	TRBD2	many	CASSEGLAGEDEQFF	TGTGCCAGCAGTGAGGGACTAGCGGGAGAAGATGAGCAGTTCTTC
12	TRBV20-1	TRBJ1-1	.	many	CSAREGVGEAFF	TGCAGTGCCAGGGAGGGGGTAGGTGAAGCTTTCTTT
13	TRBV29-1	TRBJ1-2	.	many	CSVSREANYGYTF	TGCAGCGTATCCAGGGAAGCTAACTATGGCTACACCTTC
15	TRBV10-2	TRBJ2-1	TRBD2	.	CASSEWREAKNEQFF	TGCGCCAGCAGTGAATGGCGGGAGGCCAAAAATGAGCAGTTCTTC
14	TRBV4-1	TRBJ2-1	TRBD2	.	CASSQAGGSDEQFF	TGCGCCAGCAGCCAAGCGGGAGGGAGCGATGAGCAGTTCTTC
12	TRBV12-5	TRBJ1-5	TRBD1	many	CASGIPQGAQHF	TGTGCTAGTGGGATACCTCAGGGGGCCCAGCATTTT
14	TRBV2	TRBJ2-7	TRBD1	many	CATTPGQGKDEQYF	TGTGCCACCACTCCGGGACAGGGTAAGGACGAGCAGTACTTC
17	TRBV27	TRBJ2-6	TRBD1	few	CASSRLTGAGGANVLTF	TGTGCCAGCAGCCGACTGACAGGGGCGGGCGGGGCCAACGTCCTGACTTTC
16	TRBV3-1	TRBJ1-1	.	many	CASSLRARPVNTEAFF	TGTGCCAGCAGCCTTCGGGCCCGGCCAGTGAACACTGAAGCTTTCTTT
16	TRBV7-6	TRBJ2-3	TRBD1	.	CASSRLPGQGGDTQYF	TGTGCCAGCAGCCGACTACCGGGACAGGGGGGAGATACGCAGTATTTT
12	TRBV5-1	TRBJ2-1	.	many	CASSTSRDEQFF	TGCGCCAGCTCGACTTCGAGGGATGAGCAGTTCTTC
16	TRBV28	TRBJ2-3	TRBD1	many	CASSQPGNRGADTQYF	TGTGCCAGCAGCCAACCCGGGAACAGGGGAGCAGATACGCAGTATTTT
16	TRBV18	TRBJ2-3	TRBD2	few	CASFQGLAGSTDTQYF	TGTGCCAGCTTCCAGGGGCTAGCGGGATCCACAGATACGCAGTATTTT
14	TRBV7-9	TRBJ2-6	.	few	CASSLSRGANVLTF	TGTGCCAGCAGCTTATCCAGGGGGGCCAACGTCCTGACTTTC
16	TRBV5-5	TRBJ1-5	TRBD1	.	CASSAVTRQGNQPQHF	TGTGCCAGCAGCGCCGTGACTAGACAGGGTAACCAGCCCCAGCATTTT
11	TRBV28	TRBJ2-7	.	many	CASSTGSEQYF	TGTGCCAGCAGCACAGGATCCGAGCAGTACTTC
14	TRBV12-5	TRBJ2-5	.	many	CASGLDQGPETQYF	TGTGCTAGTGGTTTGGACCAGGGCCCAGAGACCCAGTACTTC
16	TRBV10-1	TRBJ2-2	.	.	CASSESRQANTGELFF	TGCGCCAGCAGTGAGTCTCGGCAGGCGAACACCGGGGAGCTGTTTTTT
12	TRBV10-3	TRBJ1-2	.	many	CAISLDSGGYTF	TGTGCCATCAGTTTGGACAGCGGTGGCTACACCTTC
15	TRBV11-2	TRBJ2-3	TRBD1	many	CASSVTGFNTDTQYF	TGTGCCAGCAGCGTGACAGGGTTCAACACAGATACGCAGTATTTT
15	TRBV10-3	TRBJ2-1	TRBD2	.	CAISSSGGAYNEQLF	TGTGCCATCAGTAGTTCCGGGGGGGCCTACAATGAGCAGCTCTTC
14	TRBV2	TRBJ2-1	TRBD2	.	CASMEREGSNEQFF	TGTGCCAGCATGGAGCGGGAGGGCTCCAATGAGCAGTTCTTC
20	TRBV10-3	TRBJ2-3	TRBD2	many	CAISVAGPSGHKTSTDTQYF	TGTGCCATCAGTGTTGCGGGACCTAGCGGGCACAAGACAAGCACAGATACGCAGTATTTT
16	TRBV9	TRBJ2-5	TRBD2	many	CASSAQLAGGQETQYF	TGTGCCAGCAGCGCCCAGTTAGCGGGAGGGCAAGAGACCCAGTACTTC
18	TRBV6-2/TRBV6-3	TRBJ2-7	TRBD2	many	CASSLLHTSGSGSYEQYF	TGTGCCAGCAGCCTACTGCACACTAGCGGGAGTGGTTCCTACGAGCAGTACTTC